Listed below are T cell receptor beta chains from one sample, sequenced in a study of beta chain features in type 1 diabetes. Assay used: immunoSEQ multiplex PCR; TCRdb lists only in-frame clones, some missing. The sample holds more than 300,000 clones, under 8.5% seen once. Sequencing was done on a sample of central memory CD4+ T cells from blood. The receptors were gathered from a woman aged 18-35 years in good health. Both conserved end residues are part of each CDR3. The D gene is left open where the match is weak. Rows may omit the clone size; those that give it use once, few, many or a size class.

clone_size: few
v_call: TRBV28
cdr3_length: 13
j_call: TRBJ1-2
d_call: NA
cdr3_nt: TGTGCCAGCAGTAATCGGGGACGGCGGGGCTACACCTTC
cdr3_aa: CASSNRGRRGYTF

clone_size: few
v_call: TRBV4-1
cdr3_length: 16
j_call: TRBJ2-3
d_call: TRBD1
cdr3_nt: TGCGCCAGCAGCCATCCCGGGACAGCCAGCACAGATACGCAGTATTTT
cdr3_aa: CASSHPGTASTDTQYF

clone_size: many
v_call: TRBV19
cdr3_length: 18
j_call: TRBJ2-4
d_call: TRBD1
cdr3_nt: TGTGCCACGGCCCGATTTGCCGGGACAGGACTAGCCAAAAACATTCAGTACTTC
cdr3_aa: CATARFAGTGLAKNIQYF

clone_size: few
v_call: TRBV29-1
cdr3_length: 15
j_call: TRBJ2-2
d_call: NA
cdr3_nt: TGCAGCGTTGGGGTTGCGGGAACGAACACCGGGGAGCTGTTTTTT
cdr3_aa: CSVGVAGTNTGELFF

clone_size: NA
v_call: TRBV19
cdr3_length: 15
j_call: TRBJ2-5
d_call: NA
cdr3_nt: TGTGCCAGTAGTATAATGGGACCGCTGGGGGAGACCCAGTACTTC
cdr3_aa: CASSIMGPLGETQYF

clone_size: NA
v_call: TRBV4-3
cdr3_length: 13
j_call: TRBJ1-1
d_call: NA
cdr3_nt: TGCGCCAGCAGCCAAGGAACAGGGATGCAAGCTTTCTTT
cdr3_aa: CASSQGTGMQAFF

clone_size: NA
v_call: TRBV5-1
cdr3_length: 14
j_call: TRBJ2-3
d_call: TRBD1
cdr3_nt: TGCGCCAGCAAGCCGGGGACAGGGATAGATACGCAGTATTTT
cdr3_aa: CASKPGTGIDTQYF

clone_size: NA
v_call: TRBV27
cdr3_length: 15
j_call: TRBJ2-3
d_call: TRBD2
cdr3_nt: TGTGCCAGCAGTTTCTGGGGACTAAGCACAGATACGCAGTATTTT
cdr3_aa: CASSFWGLSTDTQYF

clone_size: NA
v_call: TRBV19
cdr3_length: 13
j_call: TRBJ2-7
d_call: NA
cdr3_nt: TGTGCCAGTAGTCCTGACATGGCCTACGAGCAGTACTTC
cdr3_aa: CASSPDMAYEQYF

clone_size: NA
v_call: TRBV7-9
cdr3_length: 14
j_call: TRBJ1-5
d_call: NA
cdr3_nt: TGTGCCAGCAGCTCCGGTCAGGGGATTCAGCCCCAGCATTTT
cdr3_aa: CASSSGQGIQPQHF

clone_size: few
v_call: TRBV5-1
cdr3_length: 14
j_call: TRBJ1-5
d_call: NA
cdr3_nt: TGCGCCAGCAGCCGGGGAGACCCGTTAGAGCCCCAGCATTTT
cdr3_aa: CASSRGDPLEPQHF

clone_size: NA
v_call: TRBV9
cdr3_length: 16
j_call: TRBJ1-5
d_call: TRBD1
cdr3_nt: TGTGCCAGCAGCGTTCGGGCAGGGGGAGGCTTTCAGCCCCAGCATTTT
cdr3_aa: CASSVRAGGGFQPQHF

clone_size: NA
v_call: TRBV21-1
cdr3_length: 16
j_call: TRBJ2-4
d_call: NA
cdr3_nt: TGTGCCGGGATAAGGGGTTGTAATTTGACCAAAAACATTCAGTACTTC
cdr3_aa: CAGIRGCNLTKNIQYF

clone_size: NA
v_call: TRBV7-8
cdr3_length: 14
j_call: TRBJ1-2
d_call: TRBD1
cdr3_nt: TGTGCCAGCAGCTTGGACAGGGGGACCTATGGCTACACCTTC
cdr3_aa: CASSLDRGTYGYTF

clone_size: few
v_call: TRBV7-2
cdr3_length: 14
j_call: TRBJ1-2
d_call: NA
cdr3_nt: TGTGCCAGCAGCCAAGATTTGGTCGGGGGTGGCTACACCTTC
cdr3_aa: CASSQDLVGGGYTF

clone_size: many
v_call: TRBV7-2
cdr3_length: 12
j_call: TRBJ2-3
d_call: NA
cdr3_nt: TGTGCCAGCAGCGCCAGGGTAGATACGCAGTATTTT
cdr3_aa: CASSARVDTQYF